This T cell receptor (beta chain) stems from a study of T cell responses to AZD1222 COVID-19 vaccine. Regarding the study as a whole: Mapped onto spike, vaccine-associated CD4 TCRs spanned it and were dominant at 160-218 and 743-854. The breadth and depth of Spike-specific TCRs increased once two AZD1222 doses had been given. Clonal diversity was possibly underestimated, and the donors were mostly white British, with more females. Of the AZD1222 recipients, only six or seven were seropositive at baseline.

Worth noting for this clone: Its cognate antigen is unknown.

The method was immunoSEQ multiplex PCR; TCRdb's version includes in-frame clones alone and lacks a portion of them. The table lists over 95,000 clones, just over 90% of them singletons. This receptor was obtained from an adult in good health. Material: peripheral blood, obtained on day 0 of AZD1222 vaccination.

In DNA, the CDR3 is TGTGCCAGCAGTGAGGGGTATAGCAATCAGCCCCAGCATTTT. Its translation is CASSEGYSNQPQHF. The chain uses TRBV6-4 and TRBJ1-5; no clear D gene. The V gene's germline CDR1 is MRHNA and CDR2 SNTAGT. The CDR3 length is 14 residues. V lost 3 bases to trimming and J lost 0 bases, with 6 bases between them.